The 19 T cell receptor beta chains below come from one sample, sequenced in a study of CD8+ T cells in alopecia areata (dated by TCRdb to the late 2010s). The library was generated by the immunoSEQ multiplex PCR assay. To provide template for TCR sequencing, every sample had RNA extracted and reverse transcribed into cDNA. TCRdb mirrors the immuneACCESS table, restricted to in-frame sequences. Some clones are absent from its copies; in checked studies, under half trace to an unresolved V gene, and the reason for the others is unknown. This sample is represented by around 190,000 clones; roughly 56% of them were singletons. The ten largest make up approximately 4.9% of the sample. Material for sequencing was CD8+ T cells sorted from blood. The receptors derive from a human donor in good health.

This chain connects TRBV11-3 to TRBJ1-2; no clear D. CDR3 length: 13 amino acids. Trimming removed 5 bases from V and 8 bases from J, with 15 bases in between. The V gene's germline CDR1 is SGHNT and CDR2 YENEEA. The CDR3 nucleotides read TGTGCCAGCAGCCGAGAAAGGGATTGGGGCTACACCTTC. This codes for CASSRERDWGYTF.

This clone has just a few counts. The CDR3 DNA reads as TGCAGCGTTGAACTCCGGGGGGAGGAGACCCAGTACTTC. This sequence encodes CSVELRGEETQYF. The chain links TRBV29-1 to TRBJ2-5, with TRBD2 matching over 7 bases. This CDR3 comprises 13 residues. Germline V gives CDR1 SQVTM, CDR2 ANQGSEA. V gave up 2 bases and J gave up 5 bases; unmatched junction bases: 5.

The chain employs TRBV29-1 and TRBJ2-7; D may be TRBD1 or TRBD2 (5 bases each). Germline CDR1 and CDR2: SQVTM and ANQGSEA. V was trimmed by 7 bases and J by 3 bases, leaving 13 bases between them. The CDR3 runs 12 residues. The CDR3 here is CSARDGNYEQYF. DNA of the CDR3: TGCAGCGCTAGGGACGGTAACTACGAGCAGTACTTC.

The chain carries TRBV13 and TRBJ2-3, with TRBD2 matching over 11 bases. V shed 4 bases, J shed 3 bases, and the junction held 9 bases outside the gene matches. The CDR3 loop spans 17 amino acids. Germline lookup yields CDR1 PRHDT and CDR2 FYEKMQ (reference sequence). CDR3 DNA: TGTGCCAGCAGCTCCTCCTTAGCGGGGGGGGAGACAGATACGCAGTATTTT. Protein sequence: CASSSSLAGGETDTQYF.

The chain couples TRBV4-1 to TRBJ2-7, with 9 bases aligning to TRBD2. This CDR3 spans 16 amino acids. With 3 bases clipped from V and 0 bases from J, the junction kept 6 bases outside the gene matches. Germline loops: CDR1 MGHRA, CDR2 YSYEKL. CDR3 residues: CASSQSLAGSSYEQYF. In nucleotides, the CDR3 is TGCGCCAGCAGCCAGTCCCTAGCGGGGAGCTCCTACGAGCAGTACTTC.

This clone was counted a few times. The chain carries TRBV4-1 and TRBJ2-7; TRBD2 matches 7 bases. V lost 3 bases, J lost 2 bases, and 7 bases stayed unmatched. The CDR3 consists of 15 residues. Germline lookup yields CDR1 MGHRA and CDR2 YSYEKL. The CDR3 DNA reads TGCGCCAGCAGCCAGCTAGCGGAAGCTACCTACGAGCAGTACTTC. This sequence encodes CASSQLAEATYEQYF.

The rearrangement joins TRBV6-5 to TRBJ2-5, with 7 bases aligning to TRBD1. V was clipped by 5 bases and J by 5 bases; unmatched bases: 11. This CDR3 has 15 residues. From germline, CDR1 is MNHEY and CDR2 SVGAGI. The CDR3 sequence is CASSVRQGTRETQYF. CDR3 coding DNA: TGTGCCAGCAGTGTGAGACAGGGAACTCGGGAGACCCAGTACTTC.

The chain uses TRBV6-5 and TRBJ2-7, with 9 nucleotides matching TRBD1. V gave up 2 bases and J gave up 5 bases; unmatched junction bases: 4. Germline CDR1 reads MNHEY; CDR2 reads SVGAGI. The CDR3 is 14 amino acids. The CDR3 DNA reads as TGTGCCAGCAGTTACGGGACAGGGTTCGACGAGCAGTACTTC. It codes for CASSYGTGFDEQYF.

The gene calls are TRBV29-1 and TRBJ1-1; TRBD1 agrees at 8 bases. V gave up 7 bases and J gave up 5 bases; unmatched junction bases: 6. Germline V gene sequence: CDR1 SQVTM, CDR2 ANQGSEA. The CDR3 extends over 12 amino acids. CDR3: CSAFTGGTEAFF. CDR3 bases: TGCAGCGCCTTTACAGGGGGGACTGAAGCTTTCTTT.

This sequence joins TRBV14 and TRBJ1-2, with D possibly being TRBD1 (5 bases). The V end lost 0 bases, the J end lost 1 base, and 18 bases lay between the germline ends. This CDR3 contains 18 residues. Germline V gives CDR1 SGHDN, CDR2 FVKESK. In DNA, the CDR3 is TGTGCCAGCAGCCAAGATGGCACGGGGGGGAGAAGTAACTATGGCTACACCTTC. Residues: CASSQDGTGGRSNYGYTF.

The CDR3 here is CAWSAYFEGVRNQPQHF. CDR3 nucleotide sequence: TGTGCCTGGAGTGCGTACTTCGAGGGGGTAAGGAATCAGCCCCAGCATTTT. The J gene is TRBJ1-5, the V gene TRBV30, with a weak D call TRBD1 (6 bases). The CDR3 totals 17 residues. The ends were cut back, 1 base at V and 4 bases at J, with 20 bases in the middle. Per the germline V gene, CDR1 is GTSNPN and CDR2 is SVGIG (reference sequence).

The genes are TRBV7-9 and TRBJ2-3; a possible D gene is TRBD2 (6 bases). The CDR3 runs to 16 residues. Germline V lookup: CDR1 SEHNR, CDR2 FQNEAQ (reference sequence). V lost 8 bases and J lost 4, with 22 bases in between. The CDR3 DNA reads TGTGCCAGCCGGCCCACAGGAGGGCGTAAAGCAGATACGCAGTATTTT. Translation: CASRPTGGRKADTQYF.

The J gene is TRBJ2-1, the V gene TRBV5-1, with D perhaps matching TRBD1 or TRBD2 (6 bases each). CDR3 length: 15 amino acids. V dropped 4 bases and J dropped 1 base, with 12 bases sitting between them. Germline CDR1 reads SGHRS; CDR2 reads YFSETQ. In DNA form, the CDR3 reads TGCGCCAGCAGCCCGAGGGGGGAATCCTACAATGAGCAGTTCTTC. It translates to CASSPRGESYNEQFF.

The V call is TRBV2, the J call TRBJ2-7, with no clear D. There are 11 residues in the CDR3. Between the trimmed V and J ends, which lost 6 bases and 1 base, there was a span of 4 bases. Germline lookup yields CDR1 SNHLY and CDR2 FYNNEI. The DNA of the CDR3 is TGTGCCAGCAGGCAGTCCTACGAGCAGTACTTC. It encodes CASRQSYEQYF.

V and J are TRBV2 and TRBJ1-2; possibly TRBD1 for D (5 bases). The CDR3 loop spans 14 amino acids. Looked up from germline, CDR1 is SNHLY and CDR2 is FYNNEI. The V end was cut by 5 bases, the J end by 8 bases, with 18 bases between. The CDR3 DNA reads TGTGCCAGCAGTTTCAGGATGGGGCGTGGGGGCTACACCTTC. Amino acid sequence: CASSFRMGRGGYTF. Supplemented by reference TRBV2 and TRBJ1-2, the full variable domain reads EPEVTQTPSHQVTQMGQEVILRCVPISNHLYFYWYRQILGQKVEFLVSFYNNEISEKSEIFDDQFSVERPDGSNFTLKIRSTKLEDSAMYFCASSFRMGRGGYTFGSGTRLTVV.

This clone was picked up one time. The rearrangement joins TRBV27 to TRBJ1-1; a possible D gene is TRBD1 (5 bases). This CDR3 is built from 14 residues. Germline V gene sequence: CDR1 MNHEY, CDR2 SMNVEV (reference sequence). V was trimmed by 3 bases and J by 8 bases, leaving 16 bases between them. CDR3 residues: CASSLGGGVLEAFF. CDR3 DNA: TGTGCCAGCAGTTTGGGGGGGGGTGTTCTAGAAGCTTTCTTT.

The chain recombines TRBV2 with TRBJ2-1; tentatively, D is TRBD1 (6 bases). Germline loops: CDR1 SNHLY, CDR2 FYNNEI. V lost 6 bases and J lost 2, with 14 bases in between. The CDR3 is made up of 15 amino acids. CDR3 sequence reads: CASRPTGNPYNEQFF. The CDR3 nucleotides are TGTGCCAGCAGGCCAACAGGGAACCCCTACAATGAGCAGTTCTTC. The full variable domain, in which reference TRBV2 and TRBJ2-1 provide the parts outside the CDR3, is EPEVTQTPSHQVTQMGQEVILRCVPISNHLYFYWYRQILGQKVEFLVSFYNNEISEKSEIFDDQFSVERPDGSNFTLKIRSTKLEDSAMYFCASRPTGNPYNEQFFGPGTRLTVL.

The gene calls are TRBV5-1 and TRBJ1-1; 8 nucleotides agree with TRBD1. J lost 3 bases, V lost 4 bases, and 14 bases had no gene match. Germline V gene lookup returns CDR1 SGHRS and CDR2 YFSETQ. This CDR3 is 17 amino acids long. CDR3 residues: CASSVAGQGALDTEAFF. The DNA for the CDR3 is TGCGCCAGCAGCGTTGCCGGACAGGGAGCGTTGGACACTGAAGCTTTCTTT.

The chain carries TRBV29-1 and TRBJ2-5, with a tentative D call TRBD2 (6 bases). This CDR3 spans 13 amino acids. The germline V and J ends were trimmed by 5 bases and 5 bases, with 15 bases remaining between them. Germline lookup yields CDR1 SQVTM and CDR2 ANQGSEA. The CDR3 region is CSVRGSGWETQYF. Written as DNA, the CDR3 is TGCAGCGTTCGTGGGAGCGGGTGGGAGACCCAGTACTTC.